The sequence of this TCR beta chain was determined in a study of blood T cell repertoires in COVID-19. Profiling relied on immunoSEQ multiplex PCR, and the TCRdb table lists in-frame clones only, not all of them. The sample yields some 130,000 clones, roughly four fifths seen once. The CDR3 has 15 amino acids. V was trimmed by 3 bases and J by 3 bases, leaving 12 bases between them. The chain combines TRBV23-1 with TRBJ1-3; TRBD1 might be the D (5 bases). TRBV23-1 is an open reading frame whose function is uncertain. The clonotype originates from a young man who had recovered from COVID-19. The sequencing sample was made of PBMCs or T cells enriched from blood (not recorded which). Here the CDR3 reads CASSHLGDYGNTIYF. The DNA of the CDR3 is TGCGCCAGCAGTCATTTAGGGGATTATGGAAACACCATATATTTT.